This T cell receptor (beta chain) was observed in a study of blood T cell repertoires in COVID-19. Study context: The cDNA or gDNA used as material had been derived from T cells, B-cell-depleted T cells, or PBMCs.

Germline CDR1 reads LGHDT; CDR2 reads YNNKEL (reference sequence). The V and J ends lost 3 bases and 8 bases, in that order; junction bases with no gene match: 14. CDR3 size: 16 residues. Data came from immunoSEQ multiplex PCR; TCRdb stores just in-frame clones and leaves some out. The data hold fewer than 400,000 clones, with about nine tenths observed a single time. Sequenced input: peripheral blood. The chain uses TRBV3-1 (or the pseudogene TRBV3-2) and TRBJ2-5; 8 positions match TRBD2. The clonotype originates from a woman in her twenties or thirties with COVID-19, enrolled during active disease. The CDR3 spells CASSHTSGGNKRTQYF. In DNA form, the CDR3 reads TGTGCCAGCAGCCATACCAGCGGGGGTAACAAGAGAACCCAGTACTTC.